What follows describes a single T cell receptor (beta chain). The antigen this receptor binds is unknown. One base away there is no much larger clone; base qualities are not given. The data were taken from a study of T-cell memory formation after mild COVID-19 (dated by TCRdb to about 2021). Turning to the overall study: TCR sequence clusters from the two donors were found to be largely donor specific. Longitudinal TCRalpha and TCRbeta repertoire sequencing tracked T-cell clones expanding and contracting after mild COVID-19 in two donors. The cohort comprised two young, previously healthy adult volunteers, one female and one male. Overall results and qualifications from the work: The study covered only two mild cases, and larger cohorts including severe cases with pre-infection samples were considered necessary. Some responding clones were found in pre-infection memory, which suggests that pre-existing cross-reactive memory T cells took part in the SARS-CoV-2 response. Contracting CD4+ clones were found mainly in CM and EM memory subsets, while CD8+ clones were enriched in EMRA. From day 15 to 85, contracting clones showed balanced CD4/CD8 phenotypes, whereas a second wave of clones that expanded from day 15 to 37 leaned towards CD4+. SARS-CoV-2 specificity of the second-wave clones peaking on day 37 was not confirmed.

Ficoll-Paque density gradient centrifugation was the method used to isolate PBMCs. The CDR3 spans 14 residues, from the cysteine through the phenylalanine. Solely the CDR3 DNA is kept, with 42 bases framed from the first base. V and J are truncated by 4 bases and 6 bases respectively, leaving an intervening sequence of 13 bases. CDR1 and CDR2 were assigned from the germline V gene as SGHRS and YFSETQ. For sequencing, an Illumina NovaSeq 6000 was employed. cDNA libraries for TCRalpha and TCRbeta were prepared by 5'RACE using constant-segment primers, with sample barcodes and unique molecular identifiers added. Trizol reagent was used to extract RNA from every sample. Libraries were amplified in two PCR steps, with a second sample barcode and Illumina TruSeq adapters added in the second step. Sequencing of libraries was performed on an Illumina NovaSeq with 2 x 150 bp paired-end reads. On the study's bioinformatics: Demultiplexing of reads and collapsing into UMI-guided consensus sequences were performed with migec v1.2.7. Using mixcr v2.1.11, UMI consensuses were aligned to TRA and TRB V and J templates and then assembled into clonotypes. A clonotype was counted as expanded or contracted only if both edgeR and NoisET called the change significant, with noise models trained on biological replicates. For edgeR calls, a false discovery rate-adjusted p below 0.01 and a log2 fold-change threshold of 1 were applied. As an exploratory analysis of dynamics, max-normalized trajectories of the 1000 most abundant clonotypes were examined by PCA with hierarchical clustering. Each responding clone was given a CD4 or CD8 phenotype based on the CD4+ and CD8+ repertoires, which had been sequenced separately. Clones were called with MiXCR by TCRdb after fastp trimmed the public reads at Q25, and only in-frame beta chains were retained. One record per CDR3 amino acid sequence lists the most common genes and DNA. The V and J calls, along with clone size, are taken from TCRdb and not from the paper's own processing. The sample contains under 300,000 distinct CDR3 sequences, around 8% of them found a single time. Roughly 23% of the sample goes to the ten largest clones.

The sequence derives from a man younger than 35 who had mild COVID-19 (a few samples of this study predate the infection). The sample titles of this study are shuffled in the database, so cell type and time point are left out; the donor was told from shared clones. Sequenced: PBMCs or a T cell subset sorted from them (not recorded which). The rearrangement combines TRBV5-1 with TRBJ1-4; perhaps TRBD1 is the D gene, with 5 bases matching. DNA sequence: TGCGCCAGCAGCGCAGGGTGGGGAGATGAAAAACTGTTTTTT. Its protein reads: CASSAGWGDEKLFF.